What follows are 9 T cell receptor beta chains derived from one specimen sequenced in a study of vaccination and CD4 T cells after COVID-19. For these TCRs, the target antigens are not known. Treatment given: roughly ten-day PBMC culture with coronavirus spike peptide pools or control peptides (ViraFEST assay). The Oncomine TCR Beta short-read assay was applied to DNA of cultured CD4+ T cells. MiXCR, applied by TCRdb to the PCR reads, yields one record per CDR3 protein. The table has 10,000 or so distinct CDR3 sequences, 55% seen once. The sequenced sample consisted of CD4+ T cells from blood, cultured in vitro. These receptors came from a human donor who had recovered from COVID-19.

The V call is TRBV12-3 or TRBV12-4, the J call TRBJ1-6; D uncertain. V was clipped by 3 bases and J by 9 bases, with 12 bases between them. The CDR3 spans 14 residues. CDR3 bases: TGTGCCAGCAGTTTGGCGGGTTTTAGTTCACCCCTCCACTTT. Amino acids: CASSLAGFSSPLHF.

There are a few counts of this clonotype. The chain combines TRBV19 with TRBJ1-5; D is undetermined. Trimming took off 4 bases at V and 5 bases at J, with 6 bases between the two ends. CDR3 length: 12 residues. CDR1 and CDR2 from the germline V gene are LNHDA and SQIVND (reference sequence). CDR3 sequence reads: CASSNPYQPQHF. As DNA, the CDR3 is TGTGCCAGTAGTAATCCATATCAGCCCCAGCATTTT.

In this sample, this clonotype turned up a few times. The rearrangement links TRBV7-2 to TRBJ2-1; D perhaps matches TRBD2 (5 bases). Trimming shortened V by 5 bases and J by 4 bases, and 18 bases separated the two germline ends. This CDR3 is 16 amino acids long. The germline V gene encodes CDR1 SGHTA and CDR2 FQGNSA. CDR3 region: CASSQTVLLGYNEQFF. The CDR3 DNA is TGTGCCAGCAGCCAGACCGTCTTACTAGGGTACAATGAGCAGTTCTTC.

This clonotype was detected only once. DNA for the CDR3: TGTGCCAGCAGTTCACGGGTCACATATAGCAATCAGCCCCAGCATTTT. It encodes CASSSRVTYSNQPQHF. The rearrangement links TRBV28 to TRBJ1-5; D not certain. The germline V gene encodes CDR1 MDHEN and CDR2 SYDVKM. CDR3 length: 16 amino acids. The V end lost 4 bases, the J end lost 0 bases, and 13 bases lay between the germline ends.

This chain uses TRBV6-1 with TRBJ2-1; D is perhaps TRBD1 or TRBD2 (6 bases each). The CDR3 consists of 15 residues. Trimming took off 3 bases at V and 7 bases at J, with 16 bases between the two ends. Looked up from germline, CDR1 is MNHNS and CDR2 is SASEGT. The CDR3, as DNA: TGTGCCAGCAGTGACGGGGGCAGGGTAGGGAATGAGCAGTTCTTC. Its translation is CASSDGGRVGNEQFF.

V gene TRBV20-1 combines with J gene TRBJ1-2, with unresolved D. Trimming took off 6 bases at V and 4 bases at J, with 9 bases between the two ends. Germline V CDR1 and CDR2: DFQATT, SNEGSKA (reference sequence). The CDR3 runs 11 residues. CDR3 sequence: CSANDGYGYTF. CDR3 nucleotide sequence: TGCAGTGCGAACGACGGCTATGGCTACACCTTC.

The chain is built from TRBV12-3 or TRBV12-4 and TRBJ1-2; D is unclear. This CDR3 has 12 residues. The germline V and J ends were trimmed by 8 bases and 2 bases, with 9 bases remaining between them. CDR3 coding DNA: TGTGCCAGCCGCGGGGTAAACTATGGCTACACCTTC. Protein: CASRGVNYGYTF.

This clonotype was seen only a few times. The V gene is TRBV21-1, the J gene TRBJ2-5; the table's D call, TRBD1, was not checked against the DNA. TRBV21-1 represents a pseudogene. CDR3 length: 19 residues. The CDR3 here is CASPPGGGTGDFKEETQYF. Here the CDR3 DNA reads TGTGCCAGCCCCCCCGGGGGCGGGACAGGGGATTTTAAGGAAGAGACCCAGTACTTC.

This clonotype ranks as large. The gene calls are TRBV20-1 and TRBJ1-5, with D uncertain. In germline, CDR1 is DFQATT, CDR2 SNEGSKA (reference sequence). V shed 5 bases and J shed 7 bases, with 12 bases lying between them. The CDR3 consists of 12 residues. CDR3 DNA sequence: TGCAGTGCTGTCCCGGCCGGACAGCCCCAGCATTTT. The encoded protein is CSAVPAGQPQHF.